Shown below are 16 T cell receptor beta chains from a single sample sequenced in a study of patients and donors after allogeneic stem cell transplantation. TCRdb used MiXCR to reprocess the RT-PCR reads, holding one entry per CDR3 protein. The table shows approximately 250,000 distinct CDR3 sequences, with about 14% occurring only once. The sample taken for sequencing was blood, either unsorted or a sorted T cell fraction (not recorded which). The receptors stem from a human donor who was either an allogeneic HSCT recipient or a stem cell or donor lymphocyte infusion donor (not recorded which). It is not recorded whose cells these are; they may come from a transplant donor.

This clonotype was recorded many times. The CDR3 sequence is CASSLRASSADTQYF. CDR3 in DNA: TGCGCCAGCTCCCTTAGAGCAAGTTCGGCAGATACGCAGTATTTT. The chain uses TRBV5-1 and TRBJ2-3; D remains unclear. Germline assignment: CDR1 SGHRS and CDR2 YFSETQ. The CDR3 is 15 amino acids. V was clipped by 7 bases and J by 4 bases, with 19 bases between them.

This clonotype has a handful of counts. The J gene is TRBJ1-1, the V gene TRBV5-1; no firm D call. The V gene lost 4 bases and the J gene lost 0 bases, with 7 bases spanning the gap. Germline V CDR1 and CDR2: SGHRS, YFSETQ. This CDR3 is 13 amino acids long. As DNA, the CDR3 is TGCGCCAGCAGCGTGGTTATGAACACTGAAGCTTTCTTT. Protein product: CASSVVMNTEAFF.

This clonotype was recorded a few times. A junction boundary mismatches the germline segment, possibly from a read error. This rearrangement joins TRBV7-2 to TRBJ1-2; D is unresolved. This CDR3 region has 14 residues. In germline, CDR1 is SGHTA, CDR2 FQGNSA. The CDR3 here is CASSLDSGGPGYTF. The DNA for the CDR3 is TGTGCCAGTAGCTTAGATTCAGGAGGCCCTGGCTACACCTTC. The variable domain in full, with the rest retrieved from reference TRBV7-2 and TRBJ1-2, is GAGVSQSPSNKVTEKGKDVELRCDPISGHTALYWYRQSLGQGLEFLIYFQGNSAPDKSGLPSDRFSAERTGGSVSTLTIQRTQQEDSAVYLCASSLDSGGPGYTFGSGTRLTVV.

There are many counts of this clonotype. The J gene is TRBJ1-6, the V gene TRBV7-2; 7 positions agree with TRBD1. There are 13 residues in the CDR3. The trim removed 5 bases at V and 10 bases at J, leaving 5 bases unmatched. Germline V gives CDR1 SGHTA, CDR2 FQGNSA. In nucleotides, the CDR3 is TGTGCCAGCAGCACGCGACAGGGCTCACCCCTCCACTTT. As protein: CASSTRQGSPLHF. The whole variable domain, remainder taken from reference TRBV7-2 and TRBJ1-6, is GAGVSQSPSNKVTEKGKDVELRCDPISGHTALYWYRQSLGQGLEFLIYFQGNSAPDKSGLPSDRFSAERTGGSVSTLTIQRTQQEDSAVYLCASSTRQGSPLHFGNGTRLTVT.

The chain has TRBV12-3 or TRBV12-4 and TRBJ1-1; no reliable D call. CDR3 length equals 14 residues. Trimming shortened V by 1 base and J by 4 bases, and 10 bases separated the two germline ends. Here the CDR3 reads CASSLGGLFTEAFF. CDR3 in DNA: TGTGCCAGCAGTTTAGGGGGTCTTTTCACTGAAGCTTTCTTT.

Many counts were recorded for this clonotype. The gene calls are TRBV6-2 or TRBV6-3 and TRBJ2-2; 10 nucleotides line up with TRBD2. V lost 6 bases, J lost 3 bases, and 4 bases stayed unmatched. Germline V CDR1 and CDR2: MNHEY, SVGEGT. This CDR3 is 15 amino acids long. CDR3 amino acids: CASRRLAGDTGELFF. The CDR3 coding sequence is TGTGCCAGCAGGCGGCTAGCGGGGGACACCGGGGAGCTGTTTTTT.

A few counts support this clonotype. The chain joins TRBV29-1 to TRBJ2-7, with a tentative D call TRBD2 (7 bases). V lost 2 bases, J lost 3 bases, and 26 bases lay in between. The germline V gene has CDR1 SQVTM and CDR2 ANQGSEA. The CDR3 length is 18 residues. The chain's CDR3 is CSVETPPSGGGPIYEQYF. The CDR3 nucleotides read TGCAGCGTTGAAACTCCTCCCTCTGGCGGGGGCCCCATCTACGAGCAGTACTTC.

This clonotype was found a few times. The chain uses TRBV10-3 and TRBJ2-2; TRBD2 matches at 8 bases. V lost 1 base and J lost 1; bases outside the gene matches: 5. The CDR3 has 17 residues. Germline V gene lookup returns CDR1 ENHRY and CDR2 SYGVKD. This chain's CDR3 is CAISEFPTSGNTGELFF. CDR3 bases: TGTGCCATCAGTGAGTTCCCTACTAGCGGGAACACCGGGGAGCTGTTTTTT.

The chain joins TRBV18 to TRBJ1-5, with D hard to call. Germline V gene sequence: CDR1 KGHSH, CDR2 LQKENI. V gave up 2 bases and J gave up 5 bases, with 7 bases separating them. The CDR3 has 13 amino acids. The CDR3 nucleotides read TGTGCCAGCTCACCAGGGGTCGATCAGCCCCAGCATTTT. This codes for CASSPGVDQPQHF.

This chain connects TRBV10-3 to TRBJ1-3; D is ambiguous. Germline loops: CDR1 ENHRY, CDR2 SYGVKD. This CDR3 contains 17 residues. The V gene lost 0 bases and the J gene lost 0 bases, with 12 bases spanning the gap. The chain's CDR3 is CAISESRRESSGNTIYF. CDR3 in DNA: TGTGCCATCAGTGAGTCGCGGCGGGAGAGCTCTGGAAACACCATATATTTT.

This chain joins TRBV4-1 and TRBJ2-7; 9 nucleotides agree with TRBD1. This CDR3 is 15 amino acids long. With 2 bases clipped from V and 2 bases from J, the junction kept 4 bases outside the gene matches. The germline V gene encodes CDR1 MGHRA and CDR2 YSYEKL. The CDR3 region is CASSQRTGEPYEQYF. CDR3 in DNA: TGCGCCAGCAGCCAACGGACAGGGGAACCCTACGAGCAGTACTTC.

A few counts support this clonotype. The chain combines TRBV20-1 with TRBJ2-1, with 12 positions matching TRBD2. V shed 3 bases, J shed 7 bases, and the junction held 10 bases outside the gene matches. The CDR3 extends over 16 amino acids. Germline V gene data show CDR1 as DFQATT and CDR2 as SNEGSKA (reference sequence). Here the CDR3 reads CSASALAGGQRNEQFF. The CDR3 DNA follows: TGCAGTGCTAGTGCCCTAGCGGGAGGGCAGAGGAATGAGCAGTTCTTC.

This clonotype turned up a few times. The gene calls are TRBV6-2 or TRBV6-3 and TRBJ2-5, with D unresolved. CDR1 is MNHEY and CDR2 is SVGEGT in the germline V gene. The CDR3 is 13 residues long. Trimming stripped 7 bases from V and 2 bases from J, with 11 bases between. The CDR3 DNA is TGTGCCAGCAAAAGGCCAACGCAAGAGACCCAGTACTTC. Its protein is CASKRPTQETQYF.

This clonotype turned up a few times. The chain recombines TRBV27 with TRBJ2-1, with TRBD1 matching 10 bases. With V trimmed by 1 base and J by 5 bases, 14 bases remained unmatched. This CDR3 is 19 amino acids long. Germline CDR1 is MNHEY and CDR2 is SMNVEV (reference sequence). The CDR3 DNA reads TGTGCCAGCAGTTTATATTTACGCCCCCGGGGACAGGGGAACAATGAGCAGTTCTTC. As protein: CASSLYLRPRGQGNNEQFF.

This chain joins TRBV5-8 and TRBJ2-3; tentative D call: TRBD1 (6 bases). The CDR3 totals 12 residues. CDR1 is SGHTS, CDR2 YDEGEE, per germline. V was pared by 4 bases and J by 7 bases, with 10 bases between. Written as DNA, the CDR3 is TGTGCCAGCAGCCTTACAGGGAATACGCAGTATTTT. Its protein product is CASSLTGNTQYF.

The chain joins TRBV18 to TRBJ2-7; D perhaps matches TRBD1 (6 bases). Germline CDR1 KGHSH, CDR2 LQKENI. This CDR3 contains 16 residues. Trimming removed 0 bases from V and 7 bases from J, with 19 bases in between. This CDR3 is CASSPPLTGGFGEQYF. CDR3 bases: TGTGCCAGCTCACCACCTCTGACAGGCGGTTTCGGAGAGCAGTACTTC.